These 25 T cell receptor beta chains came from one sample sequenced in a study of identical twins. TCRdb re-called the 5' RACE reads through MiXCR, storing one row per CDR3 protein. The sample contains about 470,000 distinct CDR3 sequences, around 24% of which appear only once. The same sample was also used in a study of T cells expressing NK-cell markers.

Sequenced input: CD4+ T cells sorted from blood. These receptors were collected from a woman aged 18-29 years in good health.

The DNA of the CDR3 is TGTGCCAGCAGCTTCCTCCCCCGGACCAACAAAGGGAGCGATACGCAGTATTTT. Its translation: CASSFLPRTNKGSDTQYF. V usage is TRBV7-6 and J usage is TRBJ2-3, with a tentative D call TRBD2 (5 bases). This CDR3 is 18 amino acids long. In germline, CDR1 is SGHVS, CDR2 FNYEAQ. V was trimmed by 3 bases and J by 6 bases, leaving 25 bases between them. Looking up the rest from reference TRBV7-6 and TRBJ2-3 gives the full variable domain: GAGVSQSPRYKVTKRGQDVALRCDPISGHVSLYWYRQALGQGPEFLTYFNYEAQQDKSGLPNDRFSAERPEGSISTLTIQRTEQRDSAMYRCASSFLPRTNKGSDTQYFGPGTRLTVL.

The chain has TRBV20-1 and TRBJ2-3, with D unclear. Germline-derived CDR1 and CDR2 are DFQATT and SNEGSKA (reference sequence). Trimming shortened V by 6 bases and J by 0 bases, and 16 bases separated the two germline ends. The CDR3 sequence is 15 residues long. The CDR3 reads CSALPGRFSTDTQYF. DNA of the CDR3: TGCAGTGCCCTTCCCGGGCGGTTTAGCACAGATACGCAGTATTTT.

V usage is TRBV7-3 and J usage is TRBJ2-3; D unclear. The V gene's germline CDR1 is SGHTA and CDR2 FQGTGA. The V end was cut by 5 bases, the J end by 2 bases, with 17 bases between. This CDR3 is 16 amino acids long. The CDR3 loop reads CASSPSVAYHTDTQYF. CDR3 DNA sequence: TGTGCCAGCAGCCCCTCGGTAGCCTACCACACAGATACGCAGTATTTT. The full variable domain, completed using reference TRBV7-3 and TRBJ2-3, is GAGVSQTPSNKVTEKGKYVELRCDPISGHTALYWYRQSLGQGPEFLIYFQGTGAADDSGLPNDRFFAVRPEGSVSTLKIQRTERGDSAVYLCASSPSVAYHTDTQYFGPGTRLTVL.

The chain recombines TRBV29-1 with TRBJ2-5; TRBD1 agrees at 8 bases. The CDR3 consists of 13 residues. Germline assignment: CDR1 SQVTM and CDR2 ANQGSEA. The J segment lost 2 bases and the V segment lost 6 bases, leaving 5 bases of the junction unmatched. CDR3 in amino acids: CSVVRDRQETQYF. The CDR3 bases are TGCAGCGTGGTCCGGGACAGGCAAGAGACCCAGTACTTC.

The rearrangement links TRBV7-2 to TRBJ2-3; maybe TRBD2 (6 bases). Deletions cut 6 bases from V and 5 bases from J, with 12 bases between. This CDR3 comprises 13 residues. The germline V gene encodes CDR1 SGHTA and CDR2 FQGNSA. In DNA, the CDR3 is TGTGCCAGCAGGCGGGGCTCGGGAGATACGCAGTATTTT. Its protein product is CASRRGSGDTQYF.

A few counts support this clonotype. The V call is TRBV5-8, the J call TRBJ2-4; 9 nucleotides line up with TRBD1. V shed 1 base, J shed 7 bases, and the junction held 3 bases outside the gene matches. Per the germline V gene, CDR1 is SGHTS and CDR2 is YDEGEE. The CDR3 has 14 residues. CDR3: CASSLWDRVNIQYF. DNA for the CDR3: TGTGCCAGCAGCTTGTGGGACAGGGTCAACATTCAGTACTTC.

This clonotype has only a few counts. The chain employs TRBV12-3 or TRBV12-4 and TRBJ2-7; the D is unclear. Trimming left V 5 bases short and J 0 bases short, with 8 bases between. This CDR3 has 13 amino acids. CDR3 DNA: TGTGCCAGCAGTCAACGAGTCTCCTACGAGCAGTACTTC. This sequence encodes CASSQRVSYEQYF.

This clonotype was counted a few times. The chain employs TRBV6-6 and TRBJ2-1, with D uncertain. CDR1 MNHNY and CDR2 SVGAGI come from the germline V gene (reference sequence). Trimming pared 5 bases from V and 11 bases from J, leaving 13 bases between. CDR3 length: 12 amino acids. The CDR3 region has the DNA TGTGCCAGCAGTCTCCCGTCCGCAAAGCAGTTCTTC. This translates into CASSLPSAKQFF.

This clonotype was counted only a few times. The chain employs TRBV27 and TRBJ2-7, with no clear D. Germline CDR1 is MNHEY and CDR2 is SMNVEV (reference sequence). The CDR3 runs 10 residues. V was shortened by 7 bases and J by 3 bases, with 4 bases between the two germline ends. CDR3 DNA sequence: TGTGCCAGCAATAACTACGAGCAGTACTTC. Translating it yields CASNNYEQYF.

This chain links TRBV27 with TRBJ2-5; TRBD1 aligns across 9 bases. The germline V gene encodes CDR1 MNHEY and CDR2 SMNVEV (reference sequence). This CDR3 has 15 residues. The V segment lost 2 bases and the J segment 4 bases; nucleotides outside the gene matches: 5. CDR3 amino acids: CASSLGTGYRETQYF. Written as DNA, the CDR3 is TGTGCCAGCAGTTTAGGGACAGGGTATCGAGAGACCCAGTACTTC.

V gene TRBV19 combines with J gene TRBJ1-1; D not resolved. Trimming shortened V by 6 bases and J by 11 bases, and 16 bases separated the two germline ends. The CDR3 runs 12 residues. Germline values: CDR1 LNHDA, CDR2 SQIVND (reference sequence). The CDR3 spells CASSRDALRAFF. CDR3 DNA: TGTGCCAGTAGCCGCGACGCCCTTCGGGCTTTCTTT.

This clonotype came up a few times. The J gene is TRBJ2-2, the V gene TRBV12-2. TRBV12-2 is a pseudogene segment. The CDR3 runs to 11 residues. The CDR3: CASRLWSVLFF. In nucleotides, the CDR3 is TGTGCAAGTCGCTTATGGAGCGTACTGTTTTTT.

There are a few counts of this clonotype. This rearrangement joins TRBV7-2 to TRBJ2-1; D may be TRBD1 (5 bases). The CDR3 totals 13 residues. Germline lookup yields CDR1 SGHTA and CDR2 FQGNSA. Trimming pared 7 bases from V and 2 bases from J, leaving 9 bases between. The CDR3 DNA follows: TGTGCCAGCACTTTAGGGGCCTACAATGAGCAGTTCTTC. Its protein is CASTLGAYNEQFF.

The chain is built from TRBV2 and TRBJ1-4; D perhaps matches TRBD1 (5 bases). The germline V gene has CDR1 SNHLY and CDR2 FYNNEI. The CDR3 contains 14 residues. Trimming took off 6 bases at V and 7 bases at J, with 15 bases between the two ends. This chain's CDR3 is CASSAIQGAEKLFF. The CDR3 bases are TGTGCCAGCAGCGCTATTCAGGGTGCTGAAAAACTGTTTTTT.

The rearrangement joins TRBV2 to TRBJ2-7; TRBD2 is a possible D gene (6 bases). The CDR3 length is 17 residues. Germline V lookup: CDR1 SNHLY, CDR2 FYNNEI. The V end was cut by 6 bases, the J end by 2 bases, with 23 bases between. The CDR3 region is CASSPENPGLAPYEQYF. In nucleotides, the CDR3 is TGTGCCAGCAGCCCTGAGAATCCAGGGCTAGCGCCCTACGAGCAGTACTTC.

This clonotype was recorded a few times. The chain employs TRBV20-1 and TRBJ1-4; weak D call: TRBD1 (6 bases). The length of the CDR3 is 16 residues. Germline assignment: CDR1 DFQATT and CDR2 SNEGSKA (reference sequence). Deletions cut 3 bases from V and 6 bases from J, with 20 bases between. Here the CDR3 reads CSARARQVTSYEKLFF. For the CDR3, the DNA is TGCAGTGCTAGGGCGAGACAGGTTACCTCATATGAAAAACTGTTTTTT.

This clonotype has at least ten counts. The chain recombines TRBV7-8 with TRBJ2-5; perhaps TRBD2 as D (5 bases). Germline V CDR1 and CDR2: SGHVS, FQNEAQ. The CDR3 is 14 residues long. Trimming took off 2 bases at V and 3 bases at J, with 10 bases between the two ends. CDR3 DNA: TGTGCCAGCAGCTTAAGCTCGGGGAAAGAGACCCAGTACTTC. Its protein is CASSLSSGKETQYF.

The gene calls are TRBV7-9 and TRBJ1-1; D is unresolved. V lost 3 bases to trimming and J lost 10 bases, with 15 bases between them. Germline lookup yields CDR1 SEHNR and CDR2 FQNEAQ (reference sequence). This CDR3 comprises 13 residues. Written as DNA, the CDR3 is TGTGCCAGCAGCTTGTCGCAGGTGGCCCCAGCTTTCTTT. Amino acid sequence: CASSLSQVAPAFF.

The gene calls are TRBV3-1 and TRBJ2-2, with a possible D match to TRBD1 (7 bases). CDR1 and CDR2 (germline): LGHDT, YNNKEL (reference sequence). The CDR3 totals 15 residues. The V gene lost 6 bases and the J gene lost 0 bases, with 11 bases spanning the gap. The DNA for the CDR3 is TGTGCCAGCAGTACAGGGGACTCGAACACCGGGGAGCTGTTTTTT. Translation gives CASSTGDSNTGELFF.

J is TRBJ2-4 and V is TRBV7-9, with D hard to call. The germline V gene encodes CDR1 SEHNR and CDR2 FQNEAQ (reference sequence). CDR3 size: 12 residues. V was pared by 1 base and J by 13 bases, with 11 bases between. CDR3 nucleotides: TGTGCCAGCAGCTTAGGTGGGGATTTGCAGTACTTC. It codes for CASSLGGDLQYF.

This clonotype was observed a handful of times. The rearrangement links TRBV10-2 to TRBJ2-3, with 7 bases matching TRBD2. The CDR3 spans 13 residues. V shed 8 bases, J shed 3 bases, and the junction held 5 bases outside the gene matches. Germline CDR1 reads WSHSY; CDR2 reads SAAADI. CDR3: CASVQRETDTQYF. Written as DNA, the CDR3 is TGCGCCAGCGTTCAGCGGGAAACAGATACGCAGTATTTT.

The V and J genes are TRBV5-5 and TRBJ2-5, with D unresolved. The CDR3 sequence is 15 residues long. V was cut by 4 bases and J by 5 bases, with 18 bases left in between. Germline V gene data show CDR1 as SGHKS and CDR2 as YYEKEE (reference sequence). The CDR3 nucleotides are TGTGCCAGCAGCCCCCGGGTTGCTGACGGGGAGACCCAGTACTTC. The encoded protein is CASSPRVADGETQYF.

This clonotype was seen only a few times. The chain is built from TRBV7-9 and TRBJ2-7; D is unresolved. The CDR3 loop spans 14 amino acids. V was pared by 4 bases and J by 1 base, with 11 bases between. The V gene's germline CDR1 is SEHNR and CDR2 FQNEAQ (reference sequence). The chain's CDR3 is CASSSTDGSYEQYF. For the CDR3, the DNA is TGTGCCAGCAGCTCAACGGACGGGTCCTACGAGCAGTACTTC.

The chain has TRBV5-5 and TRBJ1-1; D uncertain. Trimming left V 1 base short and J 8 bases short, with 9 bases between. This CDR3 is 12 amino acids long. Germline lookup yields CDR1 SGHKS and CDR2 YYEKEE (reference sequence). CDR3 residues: CASSLLKGEAFF. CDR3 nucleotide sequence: TGTGCCAGCAGCTTGTTAAAGGGCGAAGCTTTCTTT.

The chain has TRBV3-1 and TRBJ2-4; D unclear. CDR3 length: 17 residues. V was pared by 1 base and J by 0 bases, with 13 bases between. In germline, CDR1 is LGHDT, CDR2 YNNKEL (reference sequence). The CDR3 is CASSQARWTGAKNIQYF. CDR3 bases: TGTGCCAGCAGCCAAGCCCGATGGACCGGAGCCAAAAACATTCAGTACTTC.